Each of the 24 T cell receptor beta chains below was sequenced from the same sample in a study of T cell repertoires in cytomegalovirus infection. No cognate antigen is known for these TCRs. TCRdb used MiXCR to reprocess the reads, holding one entry per CDR3 protein. The data contain hundreds of thousands of distinct CDR3 sequences, approximately 31% of them singletons. The sample in question was cultured CD8+ T cells from PBMCs, obtained from culture after CMV antigen stimulation. The receptors derive from a human donor in good health (CMV status not recorded). Some clones in this sample may be carry-over from other donors' samples.

The table lists this clonotype with a few counts. The V call is TRBV20-1, the J call TRBJ2-3; D tentatively reads TRBD1 or TRBD2 (5 bases each). In germline, CDR1 is DFQATT, CDR2 SNEGSKA (reference sequence). The CDR3 runs to 17 residues. Trimming took 0 bases from V and 0 from J, leaving 16 bases between them. The CDR3 sequence is CSARDLASPGSTDTQYF. The CDR3 DNA reads as TGCAGTGCTAGAGATCTGGCTAGCCCAGGGAGCACAGATACGCAGTATTTT.

This clonotype was counted a few times. V and J are TRBV7-6 and TRBJ1-1; maybe TRBD1 (5 bases). The CDR3 is 16 amino acids. The germline CDR1 and CDR2 sequences are SGHVS and FNYEAQ. Trimming removed 1 base from V and 1 base from J, with 13 bases in between. The CDR3 nucleotides are TGTGCCAGCAGCTTAGAAATGGGGGGGGGGAACACTGAAGCTTTCTTT. Its translation: CASSLEMGGGNTEAFF.

This clonotype was observed at least ten times. V and J are TRBV6-1 and TRBJ2-5, with D possibly matching TRBD2 (6 bases). Germline V gene sequence: CDR1 MNHNS, CDR2 SASEGT. The CDR3 consists of 17 residues. V lost 10 bases to trimming and J lost 3 bases, with 27 bases between them. CDR3 amino acids: CANIPFRDVGGKETQYF. For the CDR3, the DNA is TGTGCCAACATACCTTTCCGGGACGTGGGGGGTAAAGAGACCCAGTACTTC.

CDR3 coding DNA: TGTGCCAGCAGCAAGGAGGGGCAGCCCCAGCATTTT. Protein product: CASSKEGQPQHF. V gene TRBV7-9 combines with J gene TRBJ1-5; weak D call: TRBD1 (5 bases). The CDR3 sequence is 12 residues long. Germline V CDR1 and CDR2: SEHNR, FQNEAQ (reference sequence). The V end lost 5 bases, the J end lost 7 bases, and 9 bases lay between the germline ends.

The chain uses TRBV7-9 and TRBJ2-7; 11 nucleotides align to TRBD2. CDR1 and CDR2 from the germline V gene are SEHNR and FQNEAQ (reference sequence). With 5 bases clipped from V and 2 bases from J, the junction kept 14 bases outside the gene matches. The CDR3 totals 18 residues. The CDR3 DNA follows: TGTGCCAGCAGCCCTGTTAGCGGGGGGGCCGGGTCCACCTACGAGCAGTACTTC. Its protein product is CASSPVSGGAGSTYEQYF.

The gene calls are TRBV27 and TRBJ1-4, with 8 bases matching TRBD1. Germline V gene data show CDR1 as MNHEY and CDR2 as SMNVEV (reference sequence). V was clipped by 8 bases and J by 5 bases; unmatched bases: 4. CDR3 size: 13 residues. CDR3 loop: CASSDRVNEKLFF. The CDR3 nucleotides are TGTGCCAGCTCGGACAGGGTAAATGAAAAACTGTTTTTT. Based on the CDR3 plus reference TRBV27 and TRBJ1-4, the full variable domain is EAQVTQNPRYLITVTGKKLTVTCSQNMNHEYMSWYRQDPGLGLRQIYYSMNVEVTDKGDVPEGYKVSRKEKRNFPLILESPSPNQTSLYFCASSDRVNEKLFFGSGTQLSVL.

This clonotype occurred a few times. V usage is TRBV19 and J usage is TRBJ2-1, with TRBD2 matching over 12 bases. This CDR3 is 15 amino acids long. Germline loops: CDR1 LNHDA, CDR2 SQIVND (reference sequence). Unmatched junction bases numbered 9, after V lost 7 bases and J lost 8 bases. The CDR3 here is CASTPTSGGLDEQFF. DNA of the CDR3: TGTGCCAGTACCCCAACTAGCGGGGGGCTGGATGAGCAGTTCTTC.

A few counts support this clonotype. The chain employs TRBV11-1 and TRBJ2-1; no firm D call. The V gene lost 3 bases and the J gene lost 7 bases, with 16 bases spanning the gap. Germline V gene data show CDR1 as SGHAT and CDR2 as FQDESV (reference sequence). The CDR3 extends over 15 amino acids. The CDR3 region has the DNA TGTGCCAGCAGCTTGGGTCCTACCCCTGGGAATGAGCAGTTCTTC. Its protein product is CASSLGPTPGNEQFF. Full variable domain (remainder filled in from reference TRBV11-1 and TRBJ2-1): EAEVAQSPRYKITEKSQAVAFWCDPISGHATLYWYRQILGQGPELLVQFQDESVVDDSQLPKDRFSAERLKGVDSTLKIQPAELGDSAMYLCASSLGPTPGNEQFFGPGTRLTVL.

This clonotype turned up a few times. The rearrangement joins TRBV5-6 to TRBJ2-7, with TRBD1 as a possible D gene (6 bases). Germline CDR1 SGHDT, CDR2 YYEEEE. Deletions cut 1 base from V and 5 bases from J, with 25 bases between. This CDR3 contains 18 residues. The CDR3 DNA is TGTGCCAGCAGCTTGCCTAACCCTTCAGGGGTCTTTGGGGACGAGCAGTACTTC. Its translation: CASSLPNPSGVFGDEQYF.

The genes are TRBV24-1 and TRBJ1-1; D uncertain. Deletions cut 2 bases from V and 10 bases from J, with 16 bases between. Germline V gene lookup returns CDR1 KGHDR and CDR2 SFDVKD. The CDR3 contains 14 residues. The CDR3 nucleotides are TGTGCCACCAGTGATTGGGAGGGCCAAAAAGGAGCTTTCTTT. Protein: CATSDWEGQKGAFF.

This clonotype showed up just a few times. J is TRBJ2-5 and V is TRBV6-5, with TRBD2 identical over 8 bases. The CDR3 totals 14 residues. J lost 7 bases, V lost 2 bases, and 6 bases had no gene match. From germline, CDR1 is MNHEY and CDR2 SVGAGI. CDR3 in amino acids: CASSYQRGHWTQYF. The DNA of the CDR3 is TGTGCCAGCAGTTACCAGCGGGGGCATTGGACCCAGTACTTC.

Only a few counts were recorded for this clonotype. The CDR3 nucleotides are TGTGCCAGCAGCCACCCTCCCCCGACAGGGTCAAGGTATGGCTACACCTTC. This encodes CASSHPPPTGSRYGYTF. V and J are TRBV5-6 and TRBJ1-2, with 7 bases lining up with TRBD1. J gave up 5 bases and V 4 bases, and 17 bases lay outside the gene matches. Germline V gene sequence: CDR1 SGHDT, CDR2 YYEEEE. The CDR3 loop spans 17 amino acids.

The V call is TRBV4-2, the J call TRBJ1-5; 7 bases are a match to TRBD1. The germline V gene has CDR1 LGHNA and CDR2 YNFKEQ. Trimming at V came to 0 bases and at J to 0 bases, leaving 20 bases not matched to a gene. This CDR3 has 22 amino acids. For the CDR3, the DNA is TGTGCCAGCAGCCAAGAGAACCTGGGGCAACGGGACAGTCCTTATAGCAATCAGCCCCAGCATTTT. It codes for CASSQENLGQRDSPYSNQPQHF.

This clonotype was observed a handful of times. This chain joins TRBV10-3 and TRBJ2-3; D ambiguous. The ends were cut back, 7 bases at V and 1 base at J, with 12 bases in the middle. Germline CDR1 reads ENHRY; CDR2 reads SYGVKD. The CDR3 runs to 14 residues. The CDR3 spells CAIKDGVRTDTQYF. The CDR3 DNA reads TGTGCCATCAAGGACGGTGTTCGCACAGATACGCAGTATTTT.

This clonotype was counted only a few times. This rearrangement joins TRBV5-1 to TRBJ2-7; 15 bases match TRBD2. J lost 4 bases, V lost 4 bases, and 3 bases had no gene match. This CDR3 is 15 amino acids long. CDR1 and CDR2 from the germline V gene are SGHRS and YFSETQ. The DNA of the CDR3 is TGCGCCAGCAGCCCGGGGACTAGCGGGGGGTACGAGCAGTACGTC. Encoded protein: CASSPGTSGGYEQYV.

This clonotype occurred a few times. The V gene is TRBV24-1, the J gene TRBJ2-5; D remains unclear. The CDR3 spans 15 residues. Trimming cost V 3 bases and J 0 bases, with 10 bases left between them. Germline CDR1 and CDR2: KGHDR and SFDVKD. CDR3 protein: CATSDRLSHQETQYF. CDR3 bases: TGTGCCACCAGTGATCGACTGTCCCACCAAGAGACCCAGTACTTC.

This clonotype has only a few counts. The genes are TRBV6-6 and TRBJ2-3; maybe TRBD1 (6 bases). CDR1 is MNHNY, CDR2 SVGAGI, per germline (reference sequence). CDR3 length: 15 residues. The V and J ends lost 3 bases and 2 bases respectively, with 12 bases between them. The CDR3 nucleotides are TGTGCCAGCAGTTATCCAGGGGACGCCACAGATACGCAGTATTTT. It codes for CASSYPGDATDTQYF.

This CDR3 reads CASTTGPRNNSPLHF. CDR3 sequence (DNA): TGTGCCAGCACCACGGGACCCCGAAATAATTCACCCCTCCACTTT. The rearrangement uses TRBV13 and TRBJ1-6, with D perhaps TRBD1 (5 bases). Germline loops: CDR1 PRHDT, CDR2 FYEKMQ (reference sequence). The CDR3 has 15 residues. V lost 7 bases to trimming and J lost 5 bases, with 15 bases between them. Filled out from reference TRBV13 and TRBJ1-6, the complete variable domain reads AAGVIQSPRHLIKEKRETATLKCYPIPRHDTVYWYQQGPGQDPQFLISFYEKMQSDKGSIPDRFSAQQFSDYHSELNMSSLELGDSALYFCASTTGPRNNSPLHFGNGTRLTVT.

The V call is TRBV19, the J call TRBJ1-1; the match to TRBD1 covers 10 bases. Germline V gives CDR1 LNHDA, CDR2 SQIVND (reference sequence). There are 17 residues in the CDR3. The ends lost 5 bases at V and 0 bases at J; junction bases unmatched: 9. The CDR3 DNA reads TGTGCCAGTAGTGGACAGGGGGTTTACCATATGAACACTGAAGCTTTCTTT. The encoded protein is CASSGQGVYHMNTEAFF. Using reference TRBV19 and TRBJ1-1 for the parts outside the CDR3, the full variable domain is DGGITQSPKYLFRKEGQNVTLSCEQNLNHDAMYWYRQDPGQGLRLIYYSQIVNDFQKGDIAEGYSVSREKKESFPLTVTSAQKNPTAFYLCASSGQGVYHMNTEAFFGQGTRLTVV.

The chain uses TRBV7-9 and TRBJ2-2; D is unresolved. The germline V and J ends were trimmed by 5 bases and 1 base, with 23 bases remaining between them. Germline values: CDR1 SEHNR, CDR2 FQNEAQ (reference sequence). CDR3 length: 19 amino acids. CDR3 DNA: TGTGCCAGCAGCCCCCCTTGGCCCGGACGCCTCAAGAACACCGGGGAGCTGTTTTTT. The encoded protein is CASSPPWPGRLKNTGELFF.

V is TRBV19 and J is TRBJ1-2; no clear D. Per germline, CDR1 LNHDA and CDR2 SQIVND (reference sequence). Trimming left V 10 bases short and J 7 bases short, with 13 bases between. The CDR3 runs 11 residues. The CDR3 nucleotides are TGTGCCACCTCTATCGCAATTGGCTACACCTTC. Protein: CATSIAIGYTF.

This clonotype came up many times. The chain links TRBV7-8 to TRBJ2-3; D is possibly TRBD1 (5 bases). Between the trimmed V and J ends, which lost 5 bases and 8 bases, there was a span of 23 bases. Germline CDR1 reads SGHVS; CDR2 reads FQNEAQ. CDR3 length: 16 residues. The CDR3 reads CASSVQYSRVLGTQYF. The CDR3 nucleotides are TGTGCCAGCAGCGTACAGTATTCCAGGGTATTGGGTACGCAGTATTTT.

This clonotype was seen repeatedly, ten times or more. V gene TRBV5-1 combines with J gene TRBJ1-1, with no clear D. Germline-derived CDR1 and CDR2 are SGHRS and YFSETQ. CDR3 length: 15 amino acids. The V end was cut by 4 bases, the J end by 2 bases, with 15 bases between. Here the CDR3 DNA reads TGCGCCAGCAGCCCCCGGCAGCTGTCCAACACTGAAGCTTTCTTT. Translation: CASSPRQLSNTEAFF.

The rearrangement uses TRBV7-9 and TRBJ2-3; D is unclear. Germline CDR1 is SEHNR and CDR2 is FQNEAQ (reference sequence). V lost 3 bases to trimming and J lost 6 bases, with 13 bases between them. The CDR3 is made up of 14 amino acids. The CDR3 loop is CASSFLAIVDTQYF. The CDR3 DNA reads TGTGCCAGCAGCTTTTTAGCTATCGTGGATACGCAGTATTTT.